The 8 T cell receptor beta chains below were found in one sample sequenced in a study of cytomegalovirus exposure and HLA in healthy donors. The table came from immunoSEQ multiplex PCR; TCRdb's copy has only in-frame clones and leaves some out. Among roughly 65,000 clones, about 92% were seen once, and the ten largest hold less than 6%. The specimen was PBMCs. Receptors were obtained from a man between 18 and 29 years old in good health and CMV-seropositive.

The chain joins TRBV6-1 to TRBJ2-2; 8 bases are a match to TRBD2. The V and J ends lost 3 bases and 1 base, in that order; junction bases with no gene match: 4. This CDR3 is built from 16 residues. The germline V gene encodes CDR1 MNHNS and CDR2 SASEGT. This CDR3 reads CASSDIAGMNTGELFF. CDR3 bases: TGTGCCAGCAGTGATATAGCGGGGATGAACACCGGGGAGCTGTTTTTT.

The J gene is TRBJ1-3, the V gene TRBV6-5; D not certain. V lost 7 bases, J lost 8 bases, and 12 bases lay in between. Germline V gene data show CDR1 as MNHEY and CDR2 as SVGAGI. CDR3 length equals 12 residues. CDR3 residues: CASTGMQDTIYF. The CDR3 nucleotides are TGTGCCAGCACCGGAATGCAGGACACCATATATTTT.

This chain uses TRBV29-1 with TRBJ1-1, with no clear D. The V gene's germline CDR1 is SQVTM and CDR2 ANQGSEA. The CDR3 runs 10 residues. Deletions cut 4 bases from V and 10 bases from J, with 10 bases between. The CDR3 sequence: CSVGEGTAFF. In nucleotides, the CDR3 is TGCAGCGTTGGGGAGGGCACAGCTTTCTTT. The complete variable domain, with remaining parts taken from reference TRBV29-1 and TRBJ1-1, reads SAVISQKPSRDICQRGTSLTIQCQVDSQVTMMFWYRQQPGQSLTLIATANQGSEATYESGFVIDKFPISRPNLTFSTLTVSNMSPEDSSIYLCSVGEGTAFFGQGTRLTVV.

The chain has TRBV6-1 and TRBJ1-1; the D gene is possibly TRBD1 (5 bases). Germline loops: CDR1 MNHNS, CDR2 SASEGT. This CDR3 spans 14 amino acids. The V end lost 4 bases, the J end lost 2 bases, and 11 bases lay between the germline ends. CDR3 bases: TGTGCCAGCAGTGGTAGGAGGGGAAACACTGAAGCTTTCTTT. It is translated as CASSGRRGNTEAFF.

This clone showed up just once. This chain joins TRBV6-5 and TRBJ1-5, with TRBD1 matching 7 bases. V dropped 0 bases and J dropped 9; count of bases not matched to a gene: 8. The CDR3 is made up of 15 amino acids. Germline values: CDR1 MNHEY, CDR2 SVGAGI. The CDR3 here is CASSYSAGGNGPQHF. The CDR3 DNA is TGTGCCAGCAGTTACTCGGCAGGGGGGAATGGGCCCCAGCATTTT.

The chain combines TRBV7-2 with TRBJ1-4; 10 nucleotides line up with TRBD1. J gave up 14 bases and V 5 bases, and 11 bases lay outside the gene matches. Germline assignment: CDR1 SGHTA and CDR2 FQGNSA. The CDR3 is 14 residues long. The CDR3 sequence: CASSPGQGEYRLFF. The CDR3 DNA sequence: TGTGCCAGCAGCCCCGGACAGGGGGAATACCGGCTGTTTTTT. Full variable domain (rest looked up from reference TRBV7-2 and TRBJ1-4): GAGVSQSPSNKVTEKGKDVELRCDPISGHTALYWYRQSLGQGLEFLIYFQGNSAPDKSGLPSDRFSAERTGGSVSTLTIQRTQQEDSAVYLCASSPGQGEYRLFFGSGTQLSVL.

Turning to this clone: The germline gene is not matched at one end of the junction; a read error may be the cause. The chain employs TRBV5-1 and TRBJ2-5, with TRBD1 matching over 8 bases. CDR1 SGHRS and CDR2 YFSETQ come from the germline V gene. CDR3 length: 15 amino acids. The CDR3 spells CASRPQGVGAETQYF. The CDR3, as DNA: TGCGCCAGCAGGCCACAGGGGGTGGGGGCAGAGACCCAATACTTC.

The chain uses TRBV14 and TRBJ2-5, with 10 positions matching TRBD1. Germline V lookup: CDR1 SGHDN, CDR2 FVKESK. This CDR3 is built from 15 residues. V gave up 4 bases and J gave up 4 bases; unmatched junction bases: 6. The DNA of the CDR3 is TGTGCCAGCAGCCTCCGGACAGGGGGTCGAGAGACCCAGTACTTC. Encoded protein: CASSLRTGGRETQYF.